Presented here are 8 T cell receptor beta chains from one specimen sequenced in a study of blood T cells in healthy people across ages. Using a J-beta primer mix together with a sample-barcoded 5' primer, a second PCR was run for about 7 to 12 cycles. Via MiXCR, TCRdb re-called the 5' RACE reads, giving one row per CDR3 protein. The table has 920,000 or so distinct CDR3 sequences, 40% to 55% seen once. The sample taken for sequencing was blood. The receptors derive from a woman aged 60 to 75 in good health.

The count of this clonotype is one. The gene calls are TRBV7-2 and TRBJ2-3, with D perhaps assigned TRBD1 or TRBD2 (6 bases each). The CDR3 extends over 15 amino acids. The germline V gene has CDR1 SGHTA and CDR2 FQGNSA. V lost 3 bases and J 2 bases, leaving 12 bases between the germline ends. Here the CDR3 DNA reads TGTGCCAGCAGCTTGTCGGGGGCCGCCACAGATACGCAGTATTTT. Translation: CASSLSGAATDTQYF. The full variable domain, its missing parts supplied by reference TRBV7-2 and TRBJ2-3, is GAGVSQSPSNKVTEKGKDVELRCDPISGHTALYWYRQSLGQGLEFLIYFQGNSAPDKSGLPSDRFSAERTGGSVSTLTIQRTQQEDSAVYLCASSLSGAATDTQYFGPGTRLTVL.

The chain carries TRBV5-4 and TRBJ2-5; D not resolved. Between the trimmed V and J ends, which lost 5 bases and 3 bases, there was a span of 11 bases. Looked up from germline, CDR1 is SGHNT and CDR2 is YYREEE (reference sequence). The CDR3 is 13 amino acids. The CDR3 DNA follows: TGTGCCAGCAGAAACCTAAGAGAAGAGACCCAGTACTTC. It translates to CASRNLREETQYF.

This clonotype was observed a handful of times. The chain couples TRBV12-3 or TRBV12-4 to TRBJ1-2; 7 nucleotides align to TRBD1. This CDR3 region has 15 residues. V lost 3 bases, J lost 6 bases, and 10 bases stayed unmatched. The CDR3 sequence is CASSFRRGQEDGYTF. The DNA of the CDR3 is TGTGCCAGCAGTTTTAGGAGGGGGCAGGAGGATGGCTACACCTTC.

This clonotype was picked up many times. The rearrangement links TRBV7-2 to TRBJ2-7; 7 nucleotides align to TRBD1. CDR3 length: 14 residues. The V and J ends lost 1 base and 1 base, in that order; junction bases with no gene match: 1. The germline V gene has CDR1 SGHTA and CDR2 FQGNSA. In DNA, the CDR3 is TGTGCCAGCAGCTTAGTGACAGGGTCCTACGAGCAGTACTTC. Encoded protein: CASSLVTGSYEQYF.

The chain has TRBV2 and TRBJ2-2; D may match TRBD1 or TRBD2 (5 bases each). In germline, CDR1 is SNHLY, CDR2 FYNNEI. The CDR3 runs 13 residues. The V gene lost 5 bases and the J gene lost 8 bases, with 12 bases spanning the gap. This CDR3 reads CASSKGPVGELFF. The CDR3 region has the DNA TGTGCCAGCAGTAAGGGACCCGTGGGGGAGCTGTTTTTT.

This CDR3 reads CASSDDGNTEAFF. The CDR3 coding sequence is TGTGCCAGCAGTGATGACGGGAACACTGAAGCTTTCTTT. The chain employs TRBV6-1 and TRBJ1-1; D is unclear. The CDR3 consists of 13 residues. Trimming removed 3 bases from V and 1 base from J, with 6 bases in between. CDR1 is MNHNS and CDR2 is SASEGT in the germline V gene.

This clonotype was observed a handful of times. The V call is TRBV21-1, the J call TRBJ2-6. TRBV21-1 is shown as a pseudogene. There are 20 residues in the CDR3. As DNA, the CDR3 is TGTGCCAGCAGCAAAGCCGTCAACCTGGACGGTATTTCTGGGGCCAACGTCCTGACTTTC. Amino acids: CASSKAVNLDGISGANVLTF.

This clonotype was seen a few times. This chain connects TRBV5-1 to TRBJ1-2; D is ambiguous. V was cut by 4 bases and J by 8 bases, with 12 bases left in between. Germline V lookup: CDR1 SGHRS, CDR2 YFSETQ. The CDR3 totals 12 residues. CDR3 DNA sequence: TGCGCCAGCAGCGTGGATTATTTGGGCTACACCTTC. It specifies CASSVDYLGYTF.